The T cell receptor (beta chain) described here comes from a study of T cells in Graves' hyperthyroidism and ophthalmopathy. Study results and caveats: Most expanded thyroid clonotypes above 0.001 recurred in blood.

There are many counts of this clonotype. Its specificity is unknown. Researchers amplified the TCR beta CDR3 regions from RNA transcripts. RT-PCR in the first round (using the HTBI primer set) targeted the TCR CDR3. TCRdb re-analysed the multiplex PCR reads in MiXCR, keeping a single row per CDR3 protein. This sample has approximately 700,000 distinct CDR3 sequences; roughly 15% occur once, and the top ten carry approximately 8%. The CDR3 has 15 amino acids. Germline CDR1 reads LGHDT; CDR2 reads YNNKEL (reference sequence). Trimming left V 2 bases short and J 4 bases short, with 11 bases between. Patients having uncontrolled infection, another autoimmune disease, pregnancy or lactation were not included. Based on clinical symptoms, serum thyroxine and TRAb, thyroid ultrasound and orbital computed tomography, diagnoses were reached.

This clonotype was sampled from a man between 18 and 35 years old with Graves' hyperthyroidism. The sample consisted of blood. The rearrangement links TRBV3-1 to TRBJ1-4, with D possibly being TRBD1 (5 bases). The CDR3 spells CASSQPGHDNEKLFF. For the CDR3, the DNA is TGTGCCAGCAGCCAACCCGGACATGATAATGAAAAACTGTTTTTT.